The present entry profiles one TCR beta chain with its context. Its antigen is currently unknown. This sample is part of a study of Graves' ophthalmopathy and Graves' hyperthyroidism. Study-wide results and caveats: Blood was where most expanded thyroid clonotypes above 0.001 frequency also turned up.

For donors with ophthalmopathy, the disease showed moderate-to-severe activity, reached CAS ≥3 and NOSPECS ≥4, and had lasted under 3 months. The CDR3 has 13 residues. Trimming removed 6 bases from V and 9 bases from J; junction bases left unmatched: 6. Germline CDR1 is SNHLY and CDR2 is FYNNEI. Transcripts of RNA were the source for amplifying TCR beta CDR3 regions. First-round RT-PCR with HTBI primers preceded a second-round multiplex PCR. Using its own MiXCR run on the multiplex PCR reads, TCRdb lists one record per CDR3 protein. Altogether around 470,000 distinct CDR3 sequences are present, approximately 15% being singletons, with the ten largest covering 8% to 10%.

Sequenced input: blood. This receptor was obtained from a woman in her 30s with Graves' ophthalmopathy. This chain joins TRBV2 and TRBJ2-1; TRBD2 matches at 9 bases. The CDR3 DNA reads TGTGCCAGCAGGACCGGACTAGCGTCTGAGCAGTTCTTC. Its translation: CASRTGLASEQFF.